Below, 28 T cell receptor beta chains from the same sample are listed, as sequenced in a study of T cells in narcolepsy (dated by TCRdb to 2016 to 2018). The library was produced with the immunoSEQ multiplex PCR assay. TCRdb carries this immuneACCESS record with in-frame sequences only. Its versions omit some clonotypes, under half of them owing to an unresolved V gene in the studies checked, with the rest unexplained. The sample table holds 25,000 to 30,000 clones, of which 81% were seen once. The ten most abundant clones make up 0.9% to 1.2% of the sample. The sample was memory (CD45RA-) CD4+ T cells from blood. The cell subset or site label here, explained by the study, means: memory T cells sorted ex vivo from peripheral blood. These receptors originate from a human donor in good health.

In this sample, this clone turned up once. At one end, the junction sequence differs from germline, possibly due to a read error. The chain combines TRBV18 with TRBJ2-3; TRBD2 might be the D (5 bases). CDR3 length: 15 amino acids. Germline V CDR1 and CDR2: KGHSH, LQKENI. The CDR3 DNA follows: TGTGCCAGCTCACCAGGAATCGCTAGCACAGATACGCGGTATTTT. Protein sequence: CASSPGIASTDTRYF. Drawing the rest from reference TRBV18 and TRBJ2-3, the complete variable domain is NAGVMQNPRHLVRRRGQEARLRCSPMKGHSHVYWYRQLPEEGLKFMVYLQKENIIDESGMPKERFSAEFPKEGPSILRIQQVVRGDSAAYFCASSPGIASTDTRYFGPGTRLTVL.

J is TRBJ1-1 and V is TRBV28; 9 nucleotides agree with TRBD1. V gave up 6 bases and J gave up 1 base; unmatched junction bases: 6. The CDR3 is 15 residues long. Per germline, CDR1 MDHEN and CDR2 SYDVKM. In DNA form, the CDR3 reads TGTGCCAGCAGACGCACAGGGGGCAGGAACACTGAAGCTTTCTTT. Protein product: CASRRTGGRNTEAFF.

This clone was seen more than once but under ten times. The chain is built from TRBV6-5 and TRBJ2-3; no reliable D call. The CDR3 extends over 12 amino acids. Germline V lookup: CDR1 MNHEY, CDR2 SVGAGI. V lost 6 bases to trimming and J lost 2 bases, with 6 bases between them. CDR3 nucleotides: TGTGCCAGCAGCGCGGACACAGATACGCAGTATTTT. This codes for CASSADTDTQYF.

The gene calls are TRBV18 and TRBJ1-3; 7 nucleotides align to TRBD1. Per germline, CDR1 KGHSH and CDR2 LQKENI. The CDR3 totals 17 residues. After removal of 2 bases from V and 0 bases from J, the junction contained 7 bases not matched to a gene. The CDR3 nucleotides read TGTGCCAGCTCACCAACGGGACAGCCGAGCTCTGGAAACACCATATATTTT. It encodes CASSPTGQPSSGNTIYF.

V and J are TRBV5-6 and TRBJ2-1; D remains ambiguous. CDR1 and CDR2 from the germline V gene are SGHDT and YYEEEE. Trimming shortened V by 0 bases and J by 12 bases, and 10 bases separated the two germline ends. The CDR3 sequence is 12 residues long. CDR3 DNA sequence: TGTGCCAGCAGCTTGGAGGGCCCAAGGCAGTTCTTC. Protein: CASSLEGPRQFF.

The chain links TRBV6-5 to TRBJ1-2; TRBD1 matches 7 bases. The length of the CDR3 is 14 residues. Unmatched junction bases numbered 4, after V lost 2 bases and J lost 4 bases. From germline, CDR1 is MNHEY and CDR2 SVGAGI. The DNA of the CDR3 is TGTGCCAGCAGTTACCGTGGACAGGTCTATGGCTACACCTTC. Translation gives CASSYRGQVYGYTF.

This clone appeared a single time. This sequence joins TRBV10-3 and TRBJ2-2; 9 positions match TRBD2. The CDR3 has 15 residues. V shed 5 bases, J shed 0 bases, and the junction held 1 base outside the gene matches. CDR1 ENHRY and CDR2 SYGVKD come from the germline V gene. The CDR3 bases are TGTGCCATCAGTAGCGGGAGGACGAACACCGGGGAGCTGTTTTTT. This sequence encodes CAISSGRTNTGELFF.

The gene calls are TRBV14 and TRBJ2-3; D call uncertain. The V end was cut by 1 base, the J end by 5 bases, with 13 bases between. CDR3 length equals 15 residues. CDR1 is SGHDN and CDR2 is FVKESK in the germline V gene. The CDR3 sequence: CASSQGLHSGDTQYF. CDR3 DNA sequence: TGTGCCAGCAGCCAAGGACTCCACAGTGGAGATACGCAGTATTTT.

The chain has TRBV13 and TRBJ2-3; 8 nucleotides align to TRBD2. V was pared by 4 bases and J by 7 bases, with 19 bases of the junction left unmatched. The germline gives CDR1 PRHDT, CDR2 FYEKMQ (reference sequence). The CDR3 covers 18 residues. The CDR3 here is CASSSTRAPSGSGNTQYF. CDR3 coding DNA: TGTGCCAGCAGCTCAACCCGGGCTCCCAGCGGGAGTGGAAATACGCAGTATTTT.

The V gene is TRBV6-5, the J gene TRBJ2-2; the D gene is possibly TRBD1 (5 bases). Trimming removed 2 bases at V and 1 base at J, with 8 bases between. CDR1 and CDR2 (germline): MNHEY, SVGAGI. The CDR3 extends over 15 amino acids. This CDR3 is CASSYGAMNTGELFF. The CDR3 bases are TGTGCCAGCAGTTACGGGGCAATGAACACCGGGGAGCTGTTTTTT.

The CDR3 reads CAFRLGGGGYTF. Here the CDR3 DNA reads TGTGCTTTTAGATTAGGGGGAGGCGGCTACACCTTC. This sequence joins TRBV30 and TRBJ1-2, with D perhaps TRBD1 (6 bases). The CDR3 length is 12 residues. Germline V gene data show CDR1 as GTSNPN and CDR2 as SVGIG (reference sequence).

This chain uses TRBV2 with TRBJ2-6, with 8 bases identical to TRBD1. This CDR3 spans 15 amino acids. The trim removed 8 bases at V and 2 bases at J, leaving 5 bases unmatched. Germline assignment: CDR1 SNHLY and CDR2 FYNNEI. CDR3 bases: TGTGCCAGCGGAGAGGACAGGGCTGGGGCCAACGTCCTGACTTTC. Its protein is CASGEDRAGANVLTF.

V gene TRBV7-3 combines with J gene TRBJ1-6; 7 nucleotides agree with TRBD1. With V trimmed by 5 bases and J by 11 bases, 9 bases remained unmatched. CDR1 is SGHTA and CDR2 is FQGTGA in the germline V gene. This CDR3 has 14 residues. The CDR3 nucleotides are TGTGCCAGCAGCGAAGGCACAGGGGTCGCACCCCTCCACTTT. It specifies CASSEGTGVAPLHF.

This clone came up once. Germline is not matched at one junction end, which may reflect a read error. The chain recombines TRBV7-7 with TRBJ2-5; D possibly corresponds to TRBD1 (6 bases). Germline assignment: CDR1 SSHAT and CDR2 FNYEAQ (reference sequence). The CDR3 sequence is 14 residues long. CDR3 in amino acids: CASSRGQYQETQYF. CDR3 sequence (DNA): TGTGCTAGCAGCCGCGGACAGTACCAAGAGACCCAGTACTTC.

This clone was counted only a few times. The V gene is TRBV28, the J gene TRBJ1-4; TRBD1 agrees at 9 bases. Germline V gene lookup returns CDR1 MDHEN and CDR2 SYDVKM. The V gene end was trimmed by 10 bases and the J gene end by 2 bases; junction bases not matched to a gene: 5. This CDR3 contains 14 residues. This CDR3 is CAITGGVTNEKLFF. CDR3 sequence (DNA): TGTGCCATTACAGGGGGCGTTACTAATGAAAAACTGTTTTTT.

This rearrangement joins TRBV7-8 to TRBJ2-7, with 8 nucleotides matching TRBD1. J was trimmed by 2 bases and V by 5 bases; bases with no gene match: 8. Germline values: CDR1 SGHVS, CDR2 FQNEAQ. The CDR3 sequence is 15 residues long. The CDR3 region has the DNA TGTGCCAGCAGCAATGGACAGGGAATAGCCTACGAGCAGTACTTC. Translation: CASSNGQGIAYEQYF.

The J gene is TRBJ2-7, the V gene TRBV5-5, with unresolved D. The CDR3 consists of 11 residues. Trimming stripped 1 base from V and 5 bases from J, with 4 bases between. Germline CDR1 SGHKS, CDR2 YYEKEE (reference sequence). CDR3 protein: CASSLLDEQYF. The CDR3 DNA reads as TGTGCCAGCAGCTTGTTAGACGAGCAGTACTTC.

The rearrangement joins TRBV30 to TRBJ1-2; D remains ambiguous. Trimming took off 0 bases at V and 2 bases at J, with 10 bases between the two ends. This CDR3 region has 14 residues. CDR1 is GTSNPN and CDR2 is SVGIG in the germline V gene (reference sequence). CDR3 sequence (DNA): TGTGCCTGGAGTGTTGGGGTAGGGAACTATGGCTACACCTTC. It specifies CAWSVGVGNYGYTF.

This clone was recorded once. The chain joins TRBV5-8 to TRBJ1-1; D possibly corresponds to TRBD1 (6 bases). Germline CDR1 and CDR2: SGHTS and YDEGEE. CDR3 length equals 16 residues. Trimming removed 3 bases from V and 0 bases from J, with 15 bases in between. CDR3 nucleotides: TGTGCCAGCAGCTCTAACAGGGTTAGGTTGAACACTGAAGCTTTCTTT. Its protein is CASSSNRVRLNTEAFF.

This chain connects TRBV30 to TRBJ1-3; 7 bases agree with TRBD1. The germline V gene has CDR1 GTSNPN and CDR2 SVGIG (reference sequence). This CDR3 contains 14 residues. V shed 0 bases, J shed 8 bases, and the junction held 7 bases outside the gene matches. This chain's CDR3 is CAWSVQGIEYTIYF. The CDR3 nucleotides are TGTGCCTGGAGTGTACAGGGGATCGAATACACCATATATTTT.

This chain connects TRBV7-9 to TRBJ2-7, with D uncertain. V lost 4 bases and J 2 bases, leaving 12 bases between the germline ends. The germline CDR1 and CDR2 sequences are SEHNR and FQNEAQ (reference sequence). This CDR3 is 14 amino acids long. The DNA for the CDR3 is TGTGCCAGCAGCTCAAGCACCGGGCCCTACGAGCAGTACTTC. This translates into CASSSSTGPYEQYF.

The chain employs TRBV2 and TRBJ2-1; tentative D call: TRBD2 (6 bases). The CDR3 totals 14 residues. The germline gives CDR1 SNHLY, CDR2 FYNNEI. V shed 9 bases and J shed 6 bases, with 18 bases lying between them. The DNA of the CDR3 is TGTGCCAGAACCGGGACTCCGGGCCGCAATGAGCAGTTCTTC. Encoded protein: CARTGTPGRNEQFF.

Turning to this clone: Germline and junction disagree at one end, which may indicate a read error. At the DNA level, this CDR3 is encoded by other sequences in the same sample as well. The chain employs TRBV18 and TRBJ2-3; no reliable D call. Germline V gene lookup returns CDR1 KGHSH and CDR2 LQKENI. The CDR3 loop spans 14 amino acids. In DNA, the CDR3 is TGCGCCAGCTCACCCCCTACACCCACAGATACGCAGTATTTT. Translation: CASSPPTPTDTQYF.

The gene calls are TRBV5-5 and TRBJ1-2; 7 bases are shared with TRBD1. CDR3 length: 12 residues. The junction had 5 bases not matched to a gene; V was cut back by 2 bases and J by 10 bases. Germline V gene lookup returns CDR1 SGHKS and CDR2 YYEKEE (reference sequence). The CDR3 reads CASSFGTAFYTF. For the CDR3, the DNA is TGTGCCAGCAGCTTCGGGACAGCCTTCTACACCTTC. Together with reference TRBV5-5 and TRBJ1-2, the CDR3 gives the full variable domain: DAGVTQSPTHLIKTRGQQVTLRCSPISGHKSVSWYQQVLGQGPQFIFQYYEKEERGRGNFPDRFSARQFPNYSSELNVNALLLGDSALYLCASSFGTAFYTFGSGTRLTVV.

The chain recombines TRBV2 with TRBJ1-1; D call uncertain. The V end was cut by 7 bases, the J end by 1 base, with 10 bases between. Germline assignment: CDR1 SNHLY and CDR2 FYNNEI. The CDR3 runs to 13 residues. The CDR3 reads CASMRDSNTEAFF. The DNA of the CDR3 is TGTGCCAGCATGAGGGATTCGAACACTGAAGCTTTCTTT.

The V and J genes are TRBV10-3 and TRBJ1-2, with D possibly being TRBD1 (5 bases). This CDR3 has 15 amino acids. CDR1 is ENHRY and CDR2 is SYGVKD in the germline V gene. The V and J ends lost 3 bases and 1 base respectively, with 12 bases between them. The CDR3 region has the DNA TGTGCCATCAGTGAAGGGGCAGGAAGTAACTATGGCTACACCTTC. This codes for CAISEGAGSNYGYTF.

The chain carries TRBV11-2 and TRBJ2-7; the D gene is possibly TRBD1 (6 bases). Germline CDR1 and CDR2: SGHAT and FQNNGV. The CDR3 covers 14 residues. The V end lost 0 bases, the J end lost 3 bases, and 9 bases lay between the germline ends. CDR3 in amino acids: CASSLDPTGYEQYF. CDR3 DNA sequence: TGTGCCAGCAGCTTAGATCCGACAGGCTACGAGCAGTACTTC. Full variable domain (rest looked up from reference TRBV11-2 and TRBJ2-7): EAGVAQSPRYKIIEKRQSVAFWCNPISGHATLYWYQQILGQGPKLLIQFQNNGVVDDSQLPKDRFSAERLKGVDSTLKIQPAKLEDSAVYLCASSLDPTGYEQYFGPGTRLTVT.

The J gene is TRBJ1-1, the V gene TRBV4-1; TRBD1 aligns across 7 bases. The germline V gene encodes CDR1 MGHRA and CDR2 YSYEKL. J lost 4 bases, V lost 3 bases, and 5 bases had no gene match. The CDR3 totals 14 residues. The CDR3 is CASSHPTGITEAFF. CDR3 nucleotide sequence: TGCGCCAGCAGCCACCCGACAGGGATCACTGAAGCTTTCTTT.